A selection of T cell receptor beta chains follows, all from one sample in a study of blood T cell repertoires in COVID-19. Produced via immunoSEQ multiplex PCR; TCRdb's table is partial and in-frame only. The table shows approximately 210,000 clones, with roughly 94% occurring only once. The material sequenced was peripheral blood. The receptors were sampled from a man aged 30 to 45 with COVID-19, enrolled during active disease. CDR3s include the opening cysteine and the closing phenylalanine or tryptophan. A D gene is named only where the DNA matches it firmly. Size is omitted from some rows. Given values are once, few, many or a class for expanded clones.

D gene	clone size	J gene	V gene	CDR3 protein	CDR3 DNA
NA	NA	TRBJ1-1	TRBV4-1	CASSQDTVNRRDTEAFF	TGCGCCAGCAGCCAAGATACTGTGAACAGACGTGACACTGAAGCTTTCTTT
NA	NA	TRBJ1-4	TRBV14	CASSQVSHLNEKLFF	TGTGCCAGCAGCCAAGTTTCACATCTGAATGAAAAACTGTTTTTT
TRBD1	NA	TRBJ1-3	TRBV24-1	CATQTGGHSSGNTIYF	TGTGCCACCCAAACAGGGGGGCACAGCTCTGGAAACACCATATATTTT
TRBD1	NA	TRBJ1-6	TRBV19	CASSIGQGSNSPLHF	TGTGCCAGTAGTATCGGACAGGGAAGCAATTCACCCCTCCACTTT
NA	NA	TRBJ1-2	TRBV19	CASTLSNQAYGYTF	TGTGCCAGTACCCTTTCGAATCAGGCTTATGGCTACACCTTC
NA	NA	TRBJ1-1	TRBV9	CASSIHQGGTEAFF	TGTGCCAGCAGCATCCATCAGGGAGGCACTGAAGCTTTCTTT
TRBD2	NA	TRBJ2-1	TRBV9	CASSVSGGLDNEQFF	TGTGCCAGCAGCGTTAGCGGGGGCCTAGACAATGAGCAGTTCTTC
TRBD1	NA	TRBJ1-4	TRBV7-7	CASSAGQAANEKLFF	TGTGCCAGCAGCGCCGGACAGGCGGCTAATGAAAAACTGTTTTTT
NA	NA	TRBJ1-3	TRBV11-2	CASSFWEVGNTIYF	TGTGCCAGCAGCTTCTGGGAGGTTGGAAACACCATATATTTT
NA	NA	TRBJ2-2	TRBV7-9	CASSHDVGGANENTGELFF	TGTGCCAGCAGCCACGACGTGGGGGGGGCAAATGAGAACACCGGGGAGCTGTTTTTT
NA	NA	TRBJ1-2	TRBV6-5	CASSYRGPYGYTF	TGTGCCAGCAGTTACCGTGGGCCCTATGGCTACACCTTC
TRBD1	NA	TRBJ1-1	TRBV2	CASREDRGRRGAFF	TGTGCCAGCAGAGAGGACAGGGGGCGGAGGGGTGCTTTCTTT
TRBD1	few	TRBJ2-1	TRBV10-2	CASGRPGGDEQFF	TGCGCCAGCGGAAGACCAGGGGGTGATGAGCAGTTCTTC
TRBD1	NA	TRBJ1-6	TRBV5-1	CASSGGQGNSPLHF	TGCGCCAGCAGCGGGGGACAGGGGAATTCACCCCTCCACTTT
NA	once	TRBJ1-2	TRBV5-1	CASRTGHSNYGYTF	TGCGCCAGCAGAACAGGGCACTCGAACTATGGCTACACCTTC
NA	NA	TRBJ1-1	TRBV19	CASIGEAEAFF	TGTGCCAGTATCGGGGAGGCTGAAGCTTTCTTT
NA	NA	TRBJ1-2	TRBV19	CASKLVRQHAYTF	TGTGCCAGTAAACTGGTTAGACAGCACGCATACACCTTC
NA	NA	TRBJ2-3	TRBV5-4	CASSLASALDTQYF	TGTGCCAGCAGCTTGGCTAGCGCGTTAGATACGCAGTATTTT
TRBD1	NA	TRBJ2-3	TRBV19	CATQQGQASTDTQYF	TGTGCCACACAACAAGGACAGGCTAGCACAGATACGCAGTATTTT
NA	NA	TRBJ1-5	TRBV5-6	CASSLQGYSNQPQHF	TGTGCCAGCAGCTTGCAGGGGTATAGCAATCAGCCCCAGCATTTT